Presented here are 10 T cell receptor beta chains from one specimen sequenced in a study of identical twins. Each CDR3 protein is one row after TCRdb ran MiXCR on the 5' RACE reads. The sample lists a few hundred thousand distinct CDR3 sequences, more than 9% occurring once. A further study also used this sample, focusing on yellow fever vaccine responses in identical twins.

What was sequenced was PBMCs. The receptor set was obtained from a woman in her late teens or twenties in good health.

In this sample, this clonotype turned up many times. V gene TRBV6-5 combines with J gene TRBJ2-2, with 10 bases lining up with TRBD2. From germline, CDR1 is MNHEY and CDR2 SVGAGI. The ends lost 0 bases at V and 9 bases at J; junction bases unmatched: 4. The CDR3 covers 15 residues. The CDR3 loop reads CASSYSASGSWELFF. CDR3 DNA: TGTGCCAGCAGTTACTCGGCTAGCGGGAGTTGGGAGCTGTTTTTT.

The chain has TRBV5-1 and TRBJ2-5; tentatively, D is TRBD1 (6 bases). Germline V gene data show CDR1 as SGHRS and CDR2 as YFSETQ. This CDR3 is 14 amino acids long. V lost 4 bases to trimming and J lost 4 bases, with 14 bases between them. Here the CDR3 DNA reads TGCGCCAGCAGCCCTACAGGGTATGGAGAGACCCAGTACTTC. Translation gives CASSPTGYGETQYF.

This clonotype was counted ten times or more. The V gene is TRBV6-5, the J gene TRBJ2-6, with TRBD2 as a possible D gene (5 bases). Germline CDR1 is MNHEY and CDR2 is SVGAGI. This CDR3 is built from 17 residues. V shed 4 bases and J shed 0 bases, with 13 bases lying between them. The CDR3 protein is CASSSLEGSSGANVLTF. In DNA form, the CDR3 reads TGTGCCAGCAGTTCCCTAGAGGGTAGCTCTGGGGCCAACGTCCTGACTTTC.

The DNA of the CDR3 is TGTGCCAGCAGCTTTAATTCCGGGACAGAGAACACTGAAGCTTTCTTT. It encodes CASSFNSGTENTEAFF. The rearrangement uses TRBV7-2 and TRBJ1-1, with 7 bases lining up with TRBD1. J lost 1 base, V lost 3 bases, and 8 bases had no gene match. From germline, CDR1 is SGHTA and CDR2 FQGNSA. This CDR3 has 16 residues.

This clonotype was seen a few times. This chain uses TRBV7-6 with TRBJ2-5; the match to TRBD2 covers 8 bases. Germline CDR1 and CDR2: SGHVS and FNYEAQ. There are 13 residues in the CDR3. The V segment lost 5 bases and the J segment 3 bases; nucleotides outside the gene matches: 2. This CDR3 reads CASSGLAKETQYF. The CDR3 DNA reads TGTGCCAGCAGCGGACTAGCTAAAGAGACCCAGTACTTC.

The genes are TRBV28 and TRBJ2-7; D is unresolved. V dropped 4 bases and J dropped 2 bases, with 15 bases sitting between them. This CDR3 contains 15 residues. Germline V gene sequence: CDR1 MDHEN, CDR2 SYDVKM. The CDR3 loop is CASSSFDGVAYEQYF. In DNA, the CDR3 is TGTGCCAGCAGTTCCTTCGACGGAGTCGCCTACGAGCAGTACTTC.

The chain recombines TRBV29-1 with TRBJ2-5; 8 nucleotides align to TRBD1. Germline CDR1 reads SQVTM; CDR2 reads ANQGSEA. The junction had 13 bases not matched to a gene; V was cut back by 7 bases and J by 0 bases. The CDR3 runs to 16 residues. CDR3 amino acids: CSAILRRGPYQETQYF. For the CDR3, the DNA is TGCAGCGCTATACTGCGCAGGGGGCCGTACCAAGAGACCCAGTACTTC. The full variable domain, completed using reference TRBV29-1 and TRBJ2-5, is SAVISQKPSRDICQRGTSLTIQCQVDSQVTMMFWYRQQPGQSLTLIATANQGSEATYESGFVIDKFPISRPNLTFSTLTVSNMSPEDSSIYLCSAILRRGPYQETQYFGPGTRLLVL.

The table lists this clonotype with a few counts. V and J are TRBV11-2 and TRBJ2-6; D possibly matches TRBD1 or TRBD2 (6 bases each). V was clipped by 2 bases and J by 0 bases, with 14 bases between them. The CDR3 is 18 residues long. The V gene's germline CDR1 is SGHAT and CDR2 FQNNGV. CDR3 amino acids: CASSLRGGSSSGANVLTF. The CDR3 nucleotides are TGTGCCAGCAGCTTAAGAGGGGGGAGTTCCTCTGGGGCCAACGTCCTGACTTTC. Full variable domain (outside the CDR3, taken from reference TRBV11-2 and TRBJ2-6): EAGVAQSPRYKIIEKRQSVAFWCNPISGHATLYWYQQILGQGPKLLIQFQNNGVVDDSQLPKDRFSAERLKGVDSTLKIQPAKLEDSAVYLCASSLRGGSSSGANVLTFGAGSRLTVL.

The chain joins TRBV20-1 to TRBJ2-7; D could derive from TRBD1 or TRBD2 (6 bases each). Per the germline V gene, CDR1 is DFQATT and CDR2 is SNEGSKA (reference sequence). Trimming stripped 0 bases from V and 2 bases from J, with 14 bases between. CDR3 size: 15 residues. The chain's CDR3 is CSARDSGAGAYEQYF. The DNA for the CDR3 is TGCAGTGCTAGAGATTCGGGGGCAGGGGCCTACGAGCAGTACTTC.

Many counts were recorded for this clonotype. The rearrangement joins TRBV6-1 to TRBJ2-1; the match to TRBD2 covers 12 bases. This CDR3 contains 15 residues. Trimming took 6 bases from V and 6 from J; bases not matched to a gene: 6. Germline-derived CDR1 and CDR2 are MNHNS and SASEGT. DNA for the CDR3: TGTGCCAGCAGCCGACTAGCGGGAGATCTCAATGAGCAGTTCTTC. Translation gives CASSRLAGDLNEQFF.